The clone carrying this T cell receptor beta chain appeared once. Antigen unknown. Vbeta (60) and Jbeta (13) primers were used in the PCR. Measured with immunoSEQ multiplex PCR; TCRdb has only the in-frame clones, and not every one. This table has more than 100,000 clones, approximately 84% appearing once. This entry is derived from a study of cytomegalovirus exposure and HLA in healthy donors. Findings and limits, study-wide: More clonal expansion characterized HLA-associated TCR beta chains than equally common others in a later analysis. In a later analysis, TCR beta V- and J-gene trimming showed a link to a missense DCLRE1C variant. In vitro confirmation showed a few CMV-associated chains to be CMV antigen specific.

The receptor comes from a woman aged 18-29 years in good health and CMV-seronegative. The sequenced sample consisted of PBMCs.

The CDR3 coding sequence is TGTGCCAGTAGTACGGGGACAGGGATTGGCTACACCTTC. As protein: CASSTGTGIGYTF. The J gene is TRBJ1-2, the V gene TRBV19; TRBD1 agrees at 9 bases. Germline CDR1 is LNHDA and CDR2 is SQIVND (reference sequence). Trimming took 4 bases from V and 7 from J; bases not matched to a gene: 4. This CDR3 has 13 amino acids.